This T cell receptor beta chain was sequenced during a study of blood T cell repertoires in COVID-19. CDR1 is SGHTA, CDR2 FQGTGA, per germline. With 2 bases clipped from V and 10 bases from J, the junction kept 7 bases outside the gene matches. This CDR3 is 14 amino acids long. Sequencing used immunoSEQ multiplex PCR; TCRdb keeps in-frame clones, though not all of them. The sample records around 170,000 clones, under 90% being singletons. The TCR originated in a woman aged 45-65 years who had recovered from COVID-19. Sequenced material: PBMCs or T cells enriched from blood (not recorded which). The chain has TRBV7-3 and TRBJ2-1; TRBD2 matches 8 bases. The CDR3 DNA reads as TGTGCCAGCAGCTTAGGCGGGGGGCCTTGGGAGCAGTTCTTC. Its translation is CASSLGGGPWEQFF.